A single sample gave rise to the 23 T cell receptor beta chains below, sequenced in a study of shared clonotypes between healthy human individuals. Clones were read by immunoSEQ multiplex PCR, and TCRdb kept only the in-frame ones, dropping some. The sample lists about 1 million clones, around 74% occurring once. The material sequenced was memory CD4+ T cells sorted from blood. The sample's subset: CD45RA-negative fraction. These receptors were obtained from a man between 18 and 35 years old in good health.

The chain uses TRBV6-9 and TRBJ2-6; D is unclear. This CDR3 has 18 amino acids. V was clipped by 4 bases and J by 5 bases, with 21 bases between them. Germline V gene data show CDR1 as MNHGY and CDR2 as SVAAGI. The CDR3 sequence: CASSWVCLRQSRANVLTF. CDR3 coding DNA: TGTGCCAGCAGTTGGGTATGCTTACGACAAAGTCGGGCCAACGTCCTGACTTTC.

V is TRBV7-2 and J is TRBJ2-3; maybe TRBD2 (6 bases). CDR1 and CDR2 from the germline V gene are SGHTA and FQGNSA. Trimming cost V 2 bases and J 4 bases, with 10 bases left between them. The CDR3 is 14 amino acids. CDR3 protein: CASSLTGVADTQYF. CDR3 DNA: TGTGCCAGCAGCTTAACGGGAGTAGCAGATACGCAGTATTTT.

The chain has TRBV9 and TRBJ1-2; 11 positions agree with TRBD1. Germline CDR1 is SGDLS and CDR2 is YYNGEE. The V gene end was trimmed by 0 bases and the J gene end by 1 base; junction bases not matched to a gene: 2. The CDR3 runs to 16 residues. The CDR3 loop is CASSVGGTGGNYGYTF. CDR3 coding DNA: TGTGCCAGCAGCGTAGGAGGGACAGGGGGTAACTATGGCTACACCTTC. The variable domain in full, with the rest retrieved from reference TRBV9 and TRBJ1-2, is DSGVTQTPKHLITATGQRVTLRCSPRSGDLSVYWYQQSLDQGLQFLIQYYNGEERAKGNILERFSAQQFPDLHSELNLSSLELGDSALYFCASSVGGTGGNYGYTFGSGTRLTVV.

The sample holds a few counts of this clone. V gene TRBV6-1 combines with J gene TRBJ1-1; 9 bases fit TRBD1. Germline-derived CDR1 and CDR2 are MNHNS and SASEGT. V lost 6 bases to trimming and J lost 1 base; unmatched junction nucleotides: 3. This CDR3 comprises 14 residues. The CDR3 sequence: CASRGTGRNTEAFF. The CDR3 DNA sequence: TGTGCCAGCAGGGGGACAGGGAGGAACACTGAAGCTTTCTTT.

This clone came up once. DNA of the CDR3: TGTGCCACCACAACCAGGCAGGGGGCCTACTCTGAAGCTTTCTTT. As protein: CATTTRQGAYSEAFF. The chain employs TRBV19 and TRBJ1-1, with TRBD1 matching 8 bases. This CDR3 has 15 amino acids. With V trimmed by 10 bases and J by 6 bases, 16 bases remained unmatched. Germline CDR1 is LNHDA and CDR2 is SQIVND (reference sequence).

This rearrangement joins TRBV7-2 to TRBJ2-7; D ambiguous. CDR1 and CDR2 (germline): SGHTA, FQGNSA. The CDR3 covers 17 residues. V was clipped by 6 bases and J by 2 bases, with 23 bases between them. CDR3 in amino acids: CASSLKIRGTATYEQYF. CDR3 in DNA: TGTGCCAGCAGTCTTAAAATTCGTGGAACAGCAACCTACGAGCAGTACTTC. The full variable domain, completed using reference TRBV7-2 and TRBJ2-7, is GAGVSQSPSNKVTEKGKDVELRCDPISGHTALYWYRQSLGQGLEFLIYFQGNSAPDKSGLPSDRFSAERTGGSVSTLTIQRTQQEDSAVYLCASSLKIRGTATYEQYFGPGTRLTVT.

The rearrangement links TRBV7-2 to TRBJ2-7; TRBD1 might be the D (5 bases). The germline V gene has CDR1 SGHTA and CDR2 FQGNSA. The CDR3 loop spans 13 amino acids. V was pared by 3 bases and J by 2 bases, with 8 bases between. The CDR3 nucleotides are TGTGCCAGCAGCTTCGCGACAGCCTACGAGCAGTACTTC. It codes for CASSFATAYEQYF.

This rearrangement joins TRBV16 to TRBJ1-5; TRBD1 matches at 7 bases. In germline, CDR1 is KGHSY, CDR2 FQNENV. After removal of 7 bases from V and 1 base from J, the junction contained 4 bases not matched to a gene. CDR3 length equals 14 residues. Written as DNA, the CDR3 is TGTGCCAGCACCTCGGACAGGAGCAATCAGCCCCAGCATTTT. This gives the protein CASTSDRSNQPQHF.

This clone was seen ten or more times. The chain is built from TRBV2 and TRBJ2-1; a possible D gene is TRBD2 (6 bases). V shed 6 bases and J shed 6 bases, with 18 bases lying between them. The germline gives CDR1 SNHLY, CDR2 FYNNEI. The CDR3 consists of 15 residues. The CDR3 DNA sequence: TGTGCCAGCAGGGTGCTACCGGGGGAACTCAATGAGCAGTTCTTC. This gives the protein CASRVLPGELNEQFF.

Concerning this clone: Other nucleotide sequences in the sample specify the same CDR3. The chain has TRBV9 and TRBJ1-3; maybe TRBD1 (5 bases). Germline V gene data show CDR1 as SGDLS and CDR2 as YYNGEE. The germline V and J ends were trimmed by 0 bases and 2 bases, with 9 bases remaining between them. The CDR3 runs to 15 residues. In DNA form, the CDR3 reads TGTGCCAGCAGCGTAGAGTCCAGGGCTGGAAACACCATATATTTT. It codes for CASSVESRAGNTIYF.

This chain connects TRBV5-1 to TRBJ1-2; tentative D call: TRBD1 (6 bases). The CDR3 extends over 13 amino acids. CDR1 SGHRS and CDR2 YFSETQ come from the germline V gene. Trimming shortened V by 5 bases and J by 2 bases, and 10 bases separated the two germline ends. CDR3 loop: CASSGGANYGYTF. The DNA for the CDR3 is TGCGCCAGCAGTGGGGGCGCGAACTATGGCTACACCTTC.

J is TRBJ2-1 and V is TRBV13, with D uncertain. This CDR3 has 12 amino acids. The V gene lost 2 bases and the J gene lost 9 bases, with 8 bases spanning the gap. The germline gives CDR1 PRHDT, CDR2 FYEKMQ (reference sequence). Here the CDR3 reads CASSLRFTEQFF. CDR3 DNA: TGTGCCAGCAGCTTACGATTCACTGAGCAGTTCTTC.

The rearrangement joins TRBV6-6 to TRBJ1-4; D may be TRBD1 (5 bases). V dropped 6 bases and J dropped 7 bases, with 18 bases sitting between them. This CDR3 region has 15 residues. Germline CDR1 MNHNY, CDR2 SVGAGI (reference sequence). DNA for the CDR3: TGTGCCAGCAGCCATGGGACGGAGAGGATTGAAAAACTGTTTTTT. It encodes CASSHGTERIEKLFF.

V gene TRBV6-5 combines with J gene TRBJ1-1, with unresolved D. Trimming pared 5 bases from V and 6 bases from J, leaving 16 bases between. The CDR3 loop spans 14 amino acids. Germline CDR1 reads MNHEY; CDR2 reads SVGAGI. This CDR3 is CASSPGLNNAEAFF. CDR3 in DNA: TGTGCCAGCAGTCCCGGACTCAACAACGCTGAAGCTTTCTTT.

The chain recombines TRBV7-6 with TRBJ2-7, with TRBD2 matching 9 bases. The CDR3 covers 16 residues. The ends lost 1 base at V and 2 bases at J; junction bases unmatched: 6. CDR1 and CDR2 from the germline V gene are SGHVS and FNYEAQ. The CDR3 nucleotides read TGTGCCAGCAGCTTAGGTAGCGGGAGCGGCCCCTACGAGCAGTACTTC. It codes for CASSLGSGSGPYEQYF. The full variable domain, its missing parts supplied by reference TRBV7-6 and TRBJ2-7, is GAGVSQSPRYKVTKRGQDVALRCDPISGHVSLYWYRQALGQGPEFLTYFNYEAQQDKSGLPNDRFSAERPEGSISTLTIQRTEQRDSAMYRCASSLGSGSGPYEQYFGPGTRLTVT.

This clone turned up a few times. The chain couples TRBV6-5 to TRBJ2-7; 11 bases match TRBD2. CDR1 MNHEY and CDR2 SVGAGI come from the germline V gene. The CDR3 is 14 residues long. Trimming removed 7 bases from V and 1 base from J; junction bases left unmatched: 3. CDR3 in DNA: TGTGCCAGCAAGGGACTAGCGGAATCCTACGAGCAGTACTTC. It specifies CASKGLAESYEQYF.

This rearrangement joins TRBV7-6 to TRBJ2-7; tentative D call: TRBD2 (6 bases). The CDR3 totals 12 residues. V lost 4 bases and J lost 7, with 11 bases in between. Germline CDR1 is SGHVS and CDR2 is FNYEAQ. The CDR3 here is CASSSEGVEQYF. The CDR3 DNA is TGTGCCAGCAGCTCGGAGGGTGTAGAGCAGTACTTC.

This chain uses TRBV25-1 with TRBJ2-7, with a tentative D call TRBD2 (7 bases). This CDR3 region has 15 residues. With 1 base removed from V and 7 bases from J, the gap between germline ends came to 17 bases. CDR1 and CDR2 (germline): MGHDK, SYGVNS. CDR3 in DNA: TGTGCCAGCAGTGAATCCCGGGGGGCCTGGAGAGAGCAGTACTTC. This sequence encodes CASSESRGAWREQYF.

The CDR3 DNA follows: TGTGCCAGCAGACCCTATAGCACAGATACGCAGTATTTT. Translated: CASRPYSTDTQYF. The chain uses TRBV27 and TRBJ2-3; D is unclear. V was trimmed by 6 bases and J by 0 bases, leaving 7 bases between them. The CDR3 contains 13 residues. Germline V gene lookup returns CDR1 MNHEY and CDR2 SMNVEV (reference sequence).

This chain connects TRBV5-1 to TRBJ2-5; D remains ambiguous. This CDR3 comprises 12 residues. V dropped 2 bases and J dropped 3 bases, with 5 bases sitting between them. Per the germline V gene, CDR1 is SGHRS and CDR2 is YFSETQ. The CDR3, as DNA: TGCGCCAGCAGCTTCCGGGAAGAGACCCAGTACTTC. This translates into CASSFREETQYF.

In this sample, this clone turned up once. Other DNA sequences in this sample translate to the same CDR3. V gene TRBV5-4 combines with J gene TRBJ2-6; D may be TRBD1 (5 bases). The V and J ends lost 0 bases and 2 bases respectively, with 6 bases between them. Looked up from germline, CDR1 is SGHNT and CDR2 is YYREEE (reference sequence). The CDR3 loop spans 15 amino acids. The CDR3 DNA reads as TGTGCCAGCAGCTTGGGGGGCGCTGGGGCCAACGTCCTGACTTTC. Protein: CASSLGGAGANVLTF.

This clone was seen once. The V call is TRBV14, the J call TRBJ1-4, with a weak D call TRBD1 (6 bases). CDR1 SGHDN and CDR2 FVKESK come from the germline V gene. The germline V and J ends were trimmed by 5 bases and 5 bases, with 15 bases remaining between them. CDR3 length equals 15 residues. As DNA, the CDR3 is TGTGCCAGCAGCTTATATGGGGGCTCCAATGAAAAACTGTTTTTT. This encodes CASSLYGGSNEKLFF.

The chain uses TRBV6-1 and TRBJ2-5, with D uncertain. The V and J ends lost 4 bases and 6 bases respectively, with 18 bases between them. Germline V gene data show CDR1 as MNHNS and CDR2 as SASEGT. This CDR3 is built from 15 residues. This CDR3 is CASSVTAEVSQTQYF. The CDR3 region has the DNA TGTGCCAGCAGTGTCACGGCCGAGGTCTCGCAGACCCAGTACTTC.